Listed here are 32 T cell receptor beta chains from one sample, sequenced in a study of CXCR3-negative and CXCR3-positive naive CD8 T cells. It was by 5' RACE with UMI labels that the TRB cDNA libraries were prepared. TCRdb re-called the 5' RACE reads and catalogs CDR3 proteins one per entry, DNA excluded. The listing records 70,000 to 100,000 distinct CDR3 sequences. The material sequenced was naive CXCR3- CD8+ T cells from blood. Subset specified: CD45RO-CCR7+CD27+CD95- naive CD8+ T cells lacking CXCR3 (TNR3-). Source of these receptors: a human donor in good health. Some clones in this sample may be carry-over from other donors' samples.

The chain employs TRBV9 and TRBJ2-3; TCRdb gives TRBD1 as the D gene, but with no DNA this cannot be confirmed. Germline lookup yields CDR1 SGDLS and CDR2 YYNGEE. This CDR3 is built from 16 residues. Here the CDR3 reads CASSDGDGTTTDTQYF.

The chain couples TRBV9 to TRBJ1-1. Germline values: CDR1 SGDLS, CDR2 YYNGEE. This CDR3 has 13 amino acids. The CDR3 loop is CASSDSRDTEAFF.

The chain uses TRBV5-6 and TRBJ1-2. CDR3 length: 17 residues. Germline V gene sequence: CDR1 SGHDT, CDR2 YYEEEE. The chain's CDR3 is CASSLMAGGNVGHGYTF.

The chain uses TRBV10-3 and TRBJ2-7; TCRdb designates TRBD2, a call that cannot be tested without DNA. CDR3 length: 17 amino acids. Germline lookup yields CDR1 ENHRY and CDR2 SYGVKD. The CDR3 here is CAISESIPSGSLVEQYF.

The V gene is TRBV6-1, the J gene TRBJ2-6. Germline loops: CDR1 MNHNS, CDR2 SASEGT. The CDR3 length is 15 residues. CDR3 sequence: CASSERGSGANVLTF.

The J gene is TRBJ2-2, the V gene TRBV29-1; TCRdb picks TRBD2, but there is no DNA to check that call. The germline V gene has CDR1 SQVTM and CDR2 ANQGSEA. The CDR3 spans 14 residues. CDR3 in amino acids: CSVASSGPPGELFF.

This rearrangement joins TRBV7-3 to TRBJ2-3; TCRdb proposes TRBD2, but this gene call is untestable without DNA. The CDR3 runs 16 residues. Per germline, CDR1 SGHTA and CDR2 FQGTGA. This chain's CDR3 is CASSAGGLSWLNTQYF.

This rearrangement joins TRBV28 to TRBJ2-7; the D call from TCRdb, TRBD2, cannot be confirmed without DNA. Germline V lookup: CDR1 MDHEN, CDR2 SYDVKM. The CDR3 has 13 residues. The CDR3 region is CASSAIGTSEQYF.

The gene calls are TRBV20-1 and TRBJ2-7; absent DNA, TCRdb's TRBD2 call cannot be checked. CDR3 size: 14 residues. Germline CDR1 and CDR2: DFQATT and SNEGSKA (reference sequence). CDR3: CSARETSGVYEQYF.

The chain is built from TRBV5-1 and TRBJ2-1; the TRBD1 assignment by TCRdb is unverifiable without DNA. This CDR3 spans 14 amino acids. CDR1 SGHRS and CDR2 YFSETQ come from the germline V gene. The CDR3: CASSLLVPAEKQFF. Complete variable domain (other parts from reference TRBV5-1 and TRBJ2-1): KAGVTQTPRYLIKTRGQQVTLSCSPISGHRSVSWYQQTPGQGLQFLFEYFSETQRNKGNFPGRFSGRQFSNSRSEMNVSTLELGDSALYLCASSLLVPAEKQFFGPGTRLTVL.

The gene calls are TRBV20-1 and TRBJ1-5; the D call of TRBD1 rests on TCRdb alone, since no DNA is present to check it. This CDR3 region has 15 residues. CDR1 and CDR2 from the germline V gene are DFQATT and SNEGSKA (reference sequence). CDR3 protein: CSAREMTTGYQPQHF.

This CDR3 is CSVENPSGSVGNEQFF. The chain is built from TRBV29-1 and TRBJ2-1; TCRdb picks TRBD2, but there is no DNA to check that call. The CDR3 length is 16 residues. Per the germline V gene, CDR1 is SQVTM and CDR2 is ANQGSEA.

V gene TRBV6-5 combines with J gene TRBJ2-1; the D call from TCRdb, TRBD2, cannot be confirmed without DNA. CDR3 length: 15 residues. CDR1 and CDR2 (germline): MNHEY, SVGAGI. The CDR3 loop reads CASSTLAGGNHEQFF.

The rearrangement joins TRBV6-2 or TRBV6-3 to TRBJ2-1; lacking DNA, the TRBD1 call made by TCRdb goes unchecked. Germline assignment: CDR1 MNHEY and CDR2 SVGEGT. The CDR3 has 13 amino acids. The chain's CDR3 is CASSYAGVYEQFF.

The V call is TRBV11-2, the J call TRBJ2-3; TCRdb gives TRBD1 as the D gene, but with no DNA this cannot be confirmed. The length of the CDR3 is 17 residues. The germline V gene encodes CDR1 SGHAT and CDR2 FQNNGV. CDR3 region: CASSLVPGAYATDTQYF.

CDR3 in amino acids: CASSSGTSGVTDTQYF. V is TRBV7-6 and J is TRBJ2-3; TCRdb selects TRBD2, and the lack of DNA leaves this call unchecked. The CDR3 has 16 amino acids. CDR1 and CDR2 from the germline V gene are SGHVS and FNYEAQ. The entire variable domain, with the rest obtained from reference TRBV7-6 and TRBJ2-3, is as follows: GAGVSQSPRYKVTKRGQDVALRCDPISGHVSLYWYRQALGQGPEFLTYFNYEAQQDKSGLPNDRFSAERPEGSISTLTIQRTEQRDSAMYRCASSSGTSGVTDTQYFGPGTRLTVL.

The chain employs TRBV20-1 and TRBJ2-7; TCRdb lists TRBD1, though no DNA is available to test this call. The CDR3 consists of 13 residues. From germline, CDR1 is DFQATT and CDR2 SNEGSKA (reference sequence). The CDR3 loop is CSTWGTGAYEQYF.

The chain combines TRBV6-5 with TRBJ1-2; TCRdb's D call, TRBD1, is unchecked because there is no DNA. Germline assignment: CDR1 MNHEY and CDR2 SVGAGI. This CDR3 is 15 amino acids long. CDR3 residues: CASSYRQGWNYGYTF.

V usage is TRBV12-3 or TRBV12-4 and J usage is TRBJ2-1; TCRdb lists TRBD1, though no DNA is available to test this call. The CDR3 runs 13 residues. The chain's CDR3 is CASTSEGGDEQFF.

The chain recombines TRBV29-1 with TRBJ2-2. The germline gives CDR1 SQVTM, CDR2 ANQGSEA. This CDR3 comprises 11 residues. The CDR3 reads CSVWGTGELFF.

The chain couples TRBV7-9 to TRBJ2-7; TCRdb names TRBD1, which stays unverified in the absence of DNA. The CDR3 runs 16 residues. Germline CDR1 SEHNR, CDR2 FQNEAQ (reference sequence). The CDR3 region is CASSLVGDGQAGEQYF.

The V and J genes are TRBV21-1 and TRBJ2-7; the D call of TRBD1 rests on TCRdb alone, since no DNA is present to check it. TRBV21-1 corresponds to a pseudogene. The CDR3 covers 18 residues. This CDR3 is CASSKTGDRAVLQETQYF.

V is TRBV28 and J is TRBJ1-6. The CDR3 has 13 amino acids. Germline CDR1 reads MDHEN; CDR2 reads SYDVKM. CDR3 in amino acids: CASSLSGNSPLHF.

This rearrangement joins TRBV6-5 to TRBJ1-1; TCRdb returns TRBD1, unconfirmable since there is no DNA. The germline V gene has CDR1 MNHEY and CDR2 SVGAGI. The CDR3 covers 14 residues. CDR3 amino acids: CASSADRVWTEAFF.

The chain combines TRBV29-1 with TRBJ2-2. CDR1 SQVTM and CDR2 ANQGSEA come from the germline V gene. The CDR3 has 13 residues. The CDR3: CSGLVANTGELFF.

This chain uses TRBV6-5 with TRBJ1-1. Germline CDR1 MNHEY, CDR2 SVGAGI. This CDR3 comprises 13 residues. The CDR3 here is CASSHGEVFEAFF.

This clonotype is classed as medium-sized by frequency. V is TRBV30 and J is TRBJ2-1; the TCRdb D gene call, TRBD1, has no DNA to confirm it. This CDR3 has 16 residues. The germline CDR1 and CDR2 sequences are GTSNPN and SVGIG (reference sequence). CDR3 amino acids: CAWEGGVDVPNNEQFF.

The J gene is TRBJ1-4, the V gene TRBV28. The CDR3 spans 13 residues. CDR1 MDHEN and CDR2 SYDVKM come from the germline V gene. Here the CDR3 reads CASSPPDDEKLFF.

This sequence joins TRBV18 and TRBJ1-1. The CDR3 has 16 amino acids. Germline CDR1 is KGHSH and CDR2 is LQKENI. Here the CDR3 reads CASSPPVQRMNTEAFF.

V gene TRBV2 combines with J gene TRBJ2-7; TCRdb lists TRBD1, though no DNA is available to test this call. The CDR3 runs 15 residues. The germline CDR1 and CDR2 sequences are SNHLY and FYNNEI. The CDR3 protein is CASSGDREYTYEQYF.

This sequence joins TRBV7-8 and TRBJ2-7; without DNA, the TCRdb call of TRBD1 cannot be checked. Germline lookup yields CDR1 SGHVS and CDR2 FQNEAQ. The CDR3 sequence is 14 residues long. CDR3 amino acids: CASSARDRAVEQYF.

This rearrangement joins TRBV7-3 to TRBJ2-1; as DNA is missing, the TRBD1 call by TCRdb cannot be tested. Germline values: CDR1 SGHTA, CDR2 FQGTGA. The CDR3 is made up of 14 amino acids. The CDR3 loop is CASSEQGAHNEQFF. Using reference TRBV7-3 and TRBJ2-1 for the parts outside the CDR3, the full variable domain is GAGVSQTPSNKVTEKGKYVELRCDPISGHTALYWYRQSLGQGPEFLIYFQGTGAADDSGLPNDRFFAVRPEGSVSTLKIQRTERGDSAVYLCASSEQGAHNEQFFGPGTRLTVL.